The TCR beta chain described here comes from a study of cytomegalovirus exposure and HLA in healthy donors. General observations from the study: Analyses of presence/absence relied on an assumption of roughly uniform sequencing depth across donors.

Trimming cost V 5 bases and J 3 bases; bases outside gene matches: 4. This CDR3 is 14 amino acids long. CDR1 and CDR2 from the germline V gene are LNHDA and SQIVND (reference sequence). PCR employed 60 Vbeta and 13 Jbeta primers. Repertoires were generated with immunoSEQ multiplex PCR, while TCRdb's copy carries only in-frame clones and drops some. The top ten hold roughly 2.1% of the sample, which has some 160,000 clones, about two thirds seen once. A remark on this clone: Its target is unknown.

What was sequenced was PBMCs. The J gene is TRBJ1-1, the V gene TRBV19; 9 bases agree with TRBD1. The receptor comes from a man in his forties in good health and CMV-seronegative. The CDR3 loop reads CASSYDRGDTEAFF. The CDR3 DNA reads TGTGCCAGTAGTTACGACAGGGGGGACACTGAAGCTTTCTTT.